This TCR beta chain was identified in a study of T cells expressing NK-cell markers. The CDR3 sequence is 14 residues long. In germline, CDR1 is KGHDR, CDR2 SFDVKD. As regards this clonotype: The antigen remains unidentified.

TCRdb reworked the 5' RACE reads into one entry per CDR3 protein, no DNA. The listing contains approximately 150,000 distinct CDR3 sequences. Findings of the study overall: The contribution of dominant NKG2C+ clonotypes to CD8+ T cells in about six donors was roughly 1.0-7.5%. The CD3+CD56-NKG2C+ fraction was also led by these clonotypes in four donors.

This TCR derives from a man between 18 and 35 years old in good health. Sequencing input: blood T cells: a sorted CD56 or NKG2C T cell subset, CD4+ or CD8+ T cells, or bulk PBMC T cells (not recorded which). This chain uses TRBV24-1 with TRBJ2-5; TCRdb's assignment of TRBD2 cannot be checked, as there is no DNA. CDR3: CATSGRLAGETQYF.